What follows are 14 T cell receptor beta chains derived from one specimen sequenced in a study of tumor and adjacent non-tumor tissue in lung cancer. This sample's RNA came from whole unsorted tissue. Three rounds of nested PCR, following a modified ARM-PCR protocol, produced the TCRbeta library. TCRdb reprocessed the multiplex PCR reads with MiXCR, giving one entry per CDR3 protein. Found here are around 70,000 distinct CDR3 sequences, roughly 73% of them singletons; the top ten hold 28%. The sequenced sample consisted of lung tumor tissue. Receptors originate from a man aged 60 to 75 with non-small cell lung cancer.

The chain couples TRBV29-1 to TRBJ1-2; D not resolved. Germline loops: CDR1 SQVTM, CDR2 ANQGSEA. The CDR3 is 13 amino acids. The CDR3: CSILQRAYGSYTF. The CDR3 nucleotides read TGCAGTATCCTACAGAGAGCCTATGGGAGCTACACCTTC. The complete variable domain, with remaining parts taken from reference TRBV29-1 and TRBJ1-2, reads SAVISQKPSRDICQRGTSLTIQCQVDSQVTMMFWYRQQPGQSLTLIATANQGSEATYESGFVIDKFPISRPNLTFSTLTVSNMSPEDSSIYLCSILQRAYGSYTFGSGTRLTVV.

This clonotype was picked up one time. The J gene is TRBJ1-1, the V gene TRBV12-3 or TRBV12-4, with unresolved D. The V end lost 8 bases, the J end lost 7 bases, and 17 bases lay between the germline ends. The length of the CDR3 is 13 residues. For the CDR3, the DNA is TGTGCCAGCTGCCTACCCAGGAGTAATGAAGCTTTCTTT. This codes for CASCLPRSNEAFF.

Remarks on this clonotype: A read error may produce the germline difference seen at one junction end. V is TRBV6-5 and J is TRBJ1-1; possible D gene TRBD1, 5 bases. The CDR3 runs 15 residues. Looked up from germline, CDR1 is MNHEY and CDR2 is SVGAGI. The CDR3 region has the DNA TGTGCAAGCAGTTACTCCCGCAAGGGTGGGGCTGACGCTTTCTTT. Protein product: CASSYSRKGGADAFF.

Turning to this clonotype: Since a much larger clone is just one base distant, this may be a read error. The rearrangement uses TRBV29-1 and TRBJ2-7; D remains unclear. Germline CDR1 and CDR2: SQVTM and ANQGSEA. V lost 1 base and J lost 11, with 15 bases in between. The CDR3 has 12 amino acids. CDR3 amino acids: CSVEGVAKEKYF. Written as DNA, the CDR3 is TGCAGCGTTGAAGGCGTAGCAAAAGAGAAGTACTTC.

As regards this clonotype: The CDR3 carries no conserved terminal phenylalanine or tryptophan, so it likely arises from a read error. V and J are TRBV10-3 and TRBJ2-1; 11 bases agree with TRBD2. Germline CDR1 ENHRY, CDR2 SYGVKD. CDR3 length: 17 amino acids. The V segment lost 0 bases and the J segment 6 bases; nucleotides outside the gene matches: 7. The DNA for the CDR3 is TGTGCCATCAGTGAGTCGGGTAACCTAGCGGGAGGCAATGAGCAGTTCATT. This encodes CAISESGNLAGGNEQFI.

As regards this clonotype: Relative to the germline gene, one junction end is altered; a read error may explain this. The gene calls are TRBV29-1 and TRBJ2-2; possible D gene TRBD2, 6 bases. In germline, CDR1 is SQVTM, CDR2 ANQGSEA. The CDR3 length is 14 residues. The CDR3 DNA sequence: TGCAGAGTTGGAGGGTCCCGGTACACCGGGGAGCTGTTTTTT. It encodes CRVGGSRYTGELFF.

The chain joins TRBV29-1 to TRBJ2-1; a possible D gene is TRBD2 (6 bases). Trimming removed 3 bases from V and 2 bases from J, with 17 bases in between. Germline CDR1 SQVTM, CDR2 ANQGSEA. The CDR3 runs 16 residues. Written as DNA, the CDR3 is TGCAGCGTTGATGGAGATAGCGGCAGTCCCTACAATGAGCAGTTCTTC. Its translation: CSVDGDSGSPYNEQFF.

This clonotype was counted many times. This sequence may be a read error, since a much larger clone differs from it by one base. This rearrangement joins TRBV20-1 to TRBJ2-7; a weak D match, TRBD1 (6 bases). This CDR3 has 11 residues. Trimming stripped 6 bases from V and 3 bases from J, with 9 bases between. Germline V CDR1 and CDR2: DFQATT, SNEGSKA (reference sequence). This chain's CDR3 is CSAEDSYEQYF. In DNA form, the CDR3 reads TGCAGTGCGGAGGACAGCTACGAGCAGTACTTC.

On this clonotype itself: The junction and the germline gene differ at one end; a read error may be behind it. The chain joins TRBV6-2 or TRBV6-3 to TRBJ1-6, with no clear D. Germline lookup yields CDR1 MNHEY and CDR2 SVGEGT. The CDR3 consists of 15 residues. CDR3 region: CASSYPGWNNSPLRF. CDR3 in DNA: TGTGCCAGCAGTTACCCGGGATGGAATAATTCACCCCTCCGCTTT.

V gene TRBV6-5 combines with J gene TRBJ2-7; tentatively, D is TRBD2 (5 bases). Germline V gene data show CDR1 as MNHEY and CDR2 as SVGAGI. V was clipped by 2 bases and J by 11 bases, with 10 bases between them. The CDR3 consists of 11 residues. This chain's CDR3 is CASSYTGSEYF. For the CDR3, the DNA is TGTGCCAGCAGTTACACCGGTAGCGAGTACTTC.

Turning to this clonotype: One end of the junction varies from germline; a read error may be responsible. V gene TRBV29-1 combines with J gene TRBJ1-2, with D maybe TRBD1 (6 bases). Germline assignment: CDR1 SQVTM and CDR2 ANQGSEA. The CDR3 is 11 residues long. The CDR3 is CSVEQGYGDTF. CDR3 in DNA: TGCAGTGTTGAACAGGGCTATGGCGACACCTTC.

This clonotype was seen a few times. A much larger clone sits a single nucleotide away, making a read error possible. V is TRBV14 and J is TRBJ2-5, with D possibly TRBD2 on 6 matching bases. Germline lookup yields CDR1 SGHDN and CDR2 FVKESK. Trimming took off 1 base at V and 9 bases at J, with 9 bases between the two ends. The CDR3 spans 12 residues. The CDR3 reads CASSQGWEAQYF. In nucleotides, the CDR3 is TGTGCCAGCAGCCAAGGCTGGGAGGCCCAGTACTTC.

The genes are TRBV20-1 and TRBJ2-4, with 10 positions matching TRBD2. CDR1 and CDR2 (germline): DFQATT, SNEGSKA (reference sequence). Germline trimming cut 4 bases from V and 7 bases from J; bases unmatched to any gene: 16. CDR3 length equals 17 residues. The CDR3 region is CSATIGLAVLAENIQYF. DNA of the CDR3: TGCAGTGCTACCATAGGACTAGCGGTTTTAGCCGAGAACATTCAGTACTTC.

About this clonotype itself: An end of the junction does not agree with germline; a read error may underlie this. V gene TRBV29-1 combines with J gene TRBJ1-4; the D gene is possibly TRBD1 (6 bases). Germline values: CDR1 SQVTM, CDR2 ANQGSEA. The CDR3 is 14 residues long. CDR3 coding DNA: TGCAGCGATGAGGGGGGCGCCTGTAATGAAAAACTGCTTTTT. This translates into CSDEGGACNEKLLF.